This T cell receptor (beta chain) is drawn from a study of regulatory T cells in long-lasting Graves disease. Time point in this sample: newly diagnosed GD, antithyroid drugs for less than 3 months. From PBMCs, RNA was extracted and then used to make the TCR library. The CDR3 runs to 13 residues. Trimming cost V 4 bases and J 3 bases, with 10 bases left between them. This clonotype appeared many times. For TCR beta, libraries came from iRepertoire HTBI primers and Arm-PCR of CDR3 regions. TCRdb ran MiXCR on the multiplex PCR reads and lists one entry per CDR3 protein. The data contain 200,000 to 250,000 distinct CDR3 sequences, roughly 20% of them seen just once; the ten biggest clones take up about 10%. A further study also used this sample, focusing on T cells in Graves' hyperthyroidism and ophthalmopathy. As that study records: Orbital computed tomography and thyroid ultrasound, together with serum TRAb and thyroxine and clinical symptoms, were used for diagnoses.

This chain links TRBV12-3 or TRBV12-4 with TRBJ2-7; no definite D call. This sample comprised peripheral blood mononuclear cells (PBMCs), obtained at new diagnosis, from a patient treated with antithyroid drugs. This clonotype was obtained from a woman aged 25-40 years with Graves disease. The CDR3 nucleotides read TGTGCCAGCAGTTACGCAGATCTCTACGAGCAGTACTTC. Translating it yields CASSYADLYEQYF.